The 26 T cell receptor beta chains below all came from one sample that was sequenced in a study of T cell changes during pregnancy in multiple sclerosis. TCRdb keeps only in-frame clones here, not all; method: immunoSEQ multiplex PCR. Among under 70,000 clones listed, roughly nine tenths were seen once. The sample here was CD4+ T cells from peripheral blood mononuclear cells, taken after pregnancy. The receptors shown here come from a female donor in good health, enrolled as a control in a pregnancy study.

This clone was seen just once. The CDR3 sequence: CATKRGTGNMNTEAFF. CDR3 bases: TGTGCCACTAAGCGAGGGACAGGCAACATGAACACTGAAGCTTTCTTT. This chain joins TRBV19 and TRBJ1-1; 8 positions match TRBD1. The length of the CDR3 is 16 residues. Germline V gene data show CDR1 as LNHDA and CDR2 as SQIVND (reference sequence). With V trimmed by 10 bases and J by 0 bases, 13 bases remained unmatched.

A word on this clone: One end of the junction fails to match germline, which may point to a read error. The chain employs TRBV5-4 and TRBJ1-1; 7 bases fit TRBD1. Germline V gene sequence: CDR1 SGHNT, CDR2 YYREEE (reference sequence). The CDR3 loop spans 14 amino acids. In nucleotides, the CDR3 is TGTGCCAGCAGTTTGGGACAGAGCAGGGTGCGTGCTTTCTTT. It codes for CASSLGQSRVRAFF.

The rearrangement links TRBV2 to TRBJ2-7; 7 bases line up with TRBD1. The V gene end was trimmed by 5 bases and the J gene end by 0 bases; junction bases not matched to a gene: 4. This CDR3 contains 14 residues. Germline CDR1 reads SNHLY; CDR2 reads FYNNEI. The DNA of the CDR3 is TGTGCCAGCAGTAGGGACAGTCGCTCCTACGAGCAGTACTTC. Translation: CASSRDSRSYEQYF. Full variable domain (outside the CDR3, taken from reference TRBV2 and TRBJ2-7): EPEVTQTPSHQVTQMGQEVILRCVPISNHLYFYWYRQILGQKVEFLVSFYNNEISEKSEIFDDQFSVERPDGSNFTLKIRSTKLEDSAMYFCASSRDSRSYEQYFGPGTRLTVT.

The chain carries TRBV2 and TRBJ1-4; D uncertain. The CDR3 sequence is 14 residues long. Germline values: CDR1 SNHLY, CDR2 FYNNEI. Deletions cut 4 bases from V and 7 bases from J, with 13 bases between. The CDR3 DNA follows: TGTGCCAGCAGTGCCAACAGATATGGTGAAAAACTGTTTTTT. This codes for CASSANRYGEKLFF. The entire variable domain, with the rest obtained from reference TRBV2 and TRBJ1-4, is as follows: EPEVTQTPSHQVTQMGQEVILRCVPISNHLYFYWYRQILGQKVEFLVSFYNNEISEKSEIFDDQFSVERPDGSNFTLKIRSTKLEDSAMYFCASSANRYGEKLFFGSGTQLSVL.

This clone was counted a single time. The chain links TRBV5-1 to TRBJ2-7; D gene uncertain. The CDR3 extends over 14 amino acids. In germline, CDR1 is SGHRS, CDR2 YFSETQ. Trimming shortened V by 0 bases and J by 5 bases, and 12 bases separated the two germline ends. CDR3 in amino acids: CASSLVGRQNEQYF. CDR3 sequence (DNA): TGCGCCAGCAGCTTGGTCGGCCGACAAAACGAGCAGTACTTC.

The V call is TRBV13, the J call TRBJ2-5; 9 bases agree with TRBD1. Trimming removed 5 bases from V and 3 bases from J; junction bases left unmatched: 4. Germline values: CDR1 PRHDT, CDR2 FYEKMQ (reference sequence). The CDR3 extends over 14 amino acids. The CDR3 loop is CASSPRTGEETQYF. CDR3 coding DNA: TGTGCCAGCAGCCCCCGGACAGGGGAAGAGACCCAGTACTTC.

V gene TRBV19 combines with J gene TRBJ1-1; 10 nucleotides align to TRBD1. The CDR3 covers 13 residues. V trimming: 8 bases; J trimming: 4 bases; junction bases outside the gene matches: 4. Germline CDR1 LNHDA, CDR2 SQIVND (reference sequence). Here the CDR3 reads CASETGGTTEAFF. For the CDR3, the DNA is TGTGCCAGTGAGACAGGGGGCACCACTGAAGCTTTCTTT.

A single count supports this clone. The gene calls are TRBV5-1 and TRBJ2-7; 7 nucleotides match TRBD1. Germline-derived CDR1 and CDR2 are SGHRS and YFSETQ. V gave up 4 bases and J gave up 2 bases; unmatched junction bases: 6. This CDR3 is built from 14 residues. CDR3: CASSLTGRTYEQYF. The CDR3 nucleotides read TGCGCCAGCAGCCTGACAGGGAGAACCTACGAGCAGTACTTC. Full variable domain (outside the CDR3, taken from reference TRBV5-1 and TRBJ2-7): KAGVTQTPRYLIKTRGQQVTLSCSPISGHRSVSWYQQTPGQGLQFLFEYFSETQRNKGNFPGRFSGRQFSNSRSEMNVSTLELGDSALYLCASSLTGRTYEQYFGPGTRLTVT.

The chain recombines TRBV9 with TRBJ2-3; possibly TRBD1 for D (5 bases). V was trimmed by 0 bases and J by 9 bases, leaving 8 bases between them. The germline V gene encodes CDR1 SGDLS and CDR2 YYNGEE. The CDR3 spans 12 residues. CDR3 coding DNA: TGTGCCAGCAGCGTAGCCCAGGGAACGCAGTATTTT. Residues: CASSVAQGTQYF.

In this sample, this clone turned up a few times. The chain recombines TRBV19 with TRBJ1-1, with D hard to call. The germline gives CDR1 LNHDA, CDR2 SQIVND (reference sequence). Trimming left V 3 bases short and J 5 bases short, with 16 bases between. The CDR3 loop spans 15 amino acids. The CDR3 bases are TGTGCCAGTAGTATTTCCGGTGAACCGGGGACTGAAGCTTTCTTT. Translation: CASSISGEPGTEAFF.

CDR3 in amino acids: CASSLVDREDGYTF. CDR3 in DNA: TGTGCCAGCAGCTTGGTGGACAGGGAGGACGGCTACACCTTC. The chain carries TRBV5-6 and TRBJ1-2, with 8 bases matching TRBD1. The CDR3 loop spans 14 amino acids. V gave up 0 bases and J gave up 8 bases; unmatched junction bases: 6. Germline values: CDR1 SGHDT, CDR2 YYEEEE.

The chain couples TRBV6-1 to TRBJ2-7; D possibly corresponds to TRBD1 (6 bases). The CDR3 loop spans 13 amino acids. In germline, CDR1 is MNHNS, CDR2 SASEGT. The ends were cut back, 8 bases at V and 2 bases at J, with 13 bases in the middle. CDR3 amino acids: CASEGQFTYEQYF. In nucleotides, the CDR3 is TGTGCCAGCGAAGGACAGTTTACCTACGAGCAGTACTTC.

CDR3 sequence reads: CASSLGRQGGTEAFF. CDR3 bases: TGTGCCAGCAGCTTAGGGCGACAGGGAGGAACTGAAGCTTTCTTT. The rearrangement links TRBV7-2 to TRBJ1-1; 7 bases align to TRBD1. CDR1 and CDR2 from the germline V gene are SGHTA and FQGNSA. V dropped 1 base and J dropped 5; count of bases not matched to a gene: 7. This CDR3 region has 15 residues. The full variable domain, its missing parts supplied by reference TRBV7-2 and TRBJ1-1, is GAGVSQSPSNKVTEKGKDVELRCDPISGHTALYWYRQSLGQGLEFLIYFQGNSAPDKSGLPSDRFSAERTGGSVSTLTIQRTQQEDSAVYLCASSLGRQGGTEAFFGQGTRLTVV.

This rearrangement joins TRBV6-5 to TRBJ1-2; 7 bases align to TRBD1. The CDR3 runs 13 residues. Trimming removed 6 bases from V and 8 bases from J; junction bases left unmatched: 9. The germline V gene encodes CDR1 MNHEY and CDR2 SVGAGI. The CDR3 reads CASRILTGDGYTF. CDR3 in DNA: TGTGCCAGCAGGATACTTACAGGGGACGGCTACACCTTC.

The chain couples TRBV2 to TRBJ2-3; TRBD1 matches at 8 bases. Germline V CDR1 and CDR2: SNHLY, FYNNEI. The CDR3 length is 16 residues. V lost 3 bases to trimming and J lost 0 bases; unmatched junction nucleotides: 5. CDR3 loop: CASSDVTGASTDTQYF. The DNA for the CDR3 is TGTGCCAGCAGTGATGTGACAGGGGCTAGCACAGATACGCAGTATTTT.

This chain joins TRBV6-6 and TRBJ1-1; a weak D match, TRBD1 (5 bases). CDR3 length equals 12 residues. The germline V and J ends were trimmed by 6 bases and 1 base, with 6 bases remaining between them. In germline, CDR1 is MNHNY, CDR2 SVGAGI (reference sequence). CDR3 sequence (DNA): TGTGCCAGCAGAACAGGGAACACTGAAGCTTTCTTT. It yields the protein CASRTGNTEAFF.

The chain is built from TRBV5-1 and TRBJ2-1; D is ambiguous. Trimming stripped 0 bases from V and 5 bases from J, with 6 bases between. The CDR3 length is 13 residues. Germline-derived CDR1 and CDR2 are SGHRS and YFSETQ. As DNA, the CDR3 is TGCGCCAGCAGCTTGGACTCGAACAATGAGCAGTTCTTC. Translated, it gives CASSLDSNNEQFF.

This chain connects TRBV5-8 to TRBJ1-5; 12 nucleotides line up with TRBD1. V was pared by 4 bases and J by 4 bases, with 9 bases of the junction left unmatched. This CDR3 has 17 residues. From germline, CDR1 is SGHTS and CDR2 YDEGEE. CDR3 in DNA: TGTGCCAGCAGCAAACGAGGGGGACAGGGGGCAAATCAGCCCCAGCATTTT. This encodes CASSKRGGQGANQPQHF.

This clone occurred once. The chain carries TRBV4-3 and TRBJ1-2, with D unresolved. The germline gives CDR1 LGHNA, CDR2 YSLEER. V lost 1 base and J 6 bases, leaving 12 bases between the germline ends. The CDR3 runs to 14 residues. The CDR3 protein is CASSQVFRGHGYTF. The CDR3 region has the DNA TGCGCCAGCAGCCAAGTGTTCCGAGGCCATGGCTACACCTTC.

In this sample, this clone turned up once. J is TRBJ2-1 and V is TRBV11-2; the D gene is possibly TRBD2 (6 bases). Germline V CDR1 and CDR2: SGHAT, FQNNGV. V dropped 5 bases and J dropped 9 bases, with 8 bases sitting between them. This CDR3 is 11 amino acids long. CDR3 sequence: CASSEGGEQFF. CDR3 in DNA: TGTGCCAGCAGCGAGGGAGGTGAGCAGTTCTTC.

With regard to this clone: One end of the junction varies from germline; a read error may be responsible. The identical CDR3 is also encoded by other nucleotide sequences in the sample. The CDR3 DNA follows: TGCGCCTGGAGTAAAGCGGGGGGCCGGAATGAGCAGTTCTTC. Its protein product is CAWSKAGGRNEQFF. The genes are TRBV30 and TRBJ2-1, with 9 bases that match TRBD2. The germline V gene has CDR1 GTSNPN and CDR2 SVGIG (reference sequence). The CDR3 sequence is 14 residues long.

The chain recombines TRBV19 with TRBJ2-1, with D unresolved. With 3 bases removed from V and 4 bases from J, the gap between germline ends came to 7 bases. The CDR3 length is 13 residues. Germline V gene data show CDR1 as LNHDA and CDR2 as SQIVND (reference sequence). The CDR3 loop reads CASSIQDYNEQFF. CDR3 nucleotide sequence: TGTGCCAGTAGTATCCAGGATTACAATGAGCAGTTCTTC.

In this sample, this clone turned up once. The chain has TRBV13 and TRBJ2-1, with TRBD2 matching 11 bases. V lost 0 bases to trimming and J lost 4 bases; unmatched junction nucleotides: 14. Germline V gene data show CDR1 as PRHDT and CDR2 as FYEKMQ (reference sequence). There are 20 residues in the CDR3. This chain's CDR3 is CASSLGGASGGPKFYNEQFF. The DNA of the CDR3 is TGTGCCAGCAGCTTAGGCGGGGCTAGCGGGGGGCCCAAGTTTTACAATGAGCAGTTCTTC.

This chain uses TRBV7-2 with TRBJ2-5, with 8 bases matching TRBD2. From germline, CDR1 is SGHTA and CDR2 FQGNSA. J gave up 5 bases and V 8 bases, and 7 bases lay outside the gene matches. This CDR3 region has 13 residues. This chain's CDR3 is CASAGGSVETQYF. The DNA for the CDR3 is TGTGCCAGCGCGGGGGGATCAGTGGAGACCCAGTACTTC.

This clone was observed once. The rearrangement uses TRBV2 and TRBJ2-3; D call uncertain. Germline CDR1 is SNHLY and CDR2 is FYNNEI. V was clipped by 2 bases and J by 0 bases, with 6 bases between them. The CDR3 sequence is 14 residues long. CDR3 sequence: CASSEFSSTDTQYF. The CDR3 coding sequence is TGTGCCAGCAGTGAATTCTCTAGCACAGATACGCAGTATTTT. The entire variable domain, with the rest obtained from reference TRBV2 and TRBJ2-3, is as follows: EPEVTQTPSHQVTQMGQEVILRCVPISNHLYFYWYRQILGQKVEFLVSFYNNEISEKSEIFDDQFSVERPDGSNFTLKIRSTKLEDSAMYFCASSEFSSTDTQYFGPGTRLTVL.

CDR3: CSVEGTGTQETQYF. CDR3 bases: TGCAGCGTTGAGGGAACAGGGACCCAAGAGACCCAGTACTTC. This rearrangement joins TRBV29-1 to TRBJ2-5, with a weak D call TRBD1 (6 bases). V lost 3 bases, J lost 1 base, and 12 bases lay in between. The CDR3 extends over 14 amino acids. Germline V gene lookup returns CDR1 SQVTM and CDR2 ANQGSEA.